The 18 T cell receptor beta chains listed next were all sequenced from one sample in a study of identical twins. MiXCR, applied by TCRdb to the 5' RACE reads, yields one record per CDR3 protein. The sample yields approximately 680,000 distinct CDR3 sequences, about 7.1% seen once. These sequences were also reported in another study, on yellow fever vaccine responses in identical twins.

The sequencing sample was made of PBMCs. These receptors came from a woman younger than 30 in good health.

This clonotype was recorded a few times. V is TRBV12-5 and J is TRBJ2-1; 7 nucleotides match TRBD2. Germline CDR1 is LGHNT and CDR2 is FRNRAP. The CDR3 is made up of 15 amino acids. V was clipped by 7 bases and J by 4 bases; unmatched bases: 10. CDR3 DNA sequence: TGTGCTAGTGCCCCCGGGCGGGGGAGTTACAATGAGCAGTTCTTC. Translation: CASAPGRGSYNEQFF.

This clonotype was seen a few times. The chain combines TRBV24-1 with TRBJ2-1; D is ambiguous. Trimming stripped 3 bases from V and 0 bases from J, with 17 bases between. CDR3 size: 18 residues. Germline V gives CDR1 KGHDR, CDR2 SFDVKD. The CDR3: CATSDTPGRKSSYNEQFF. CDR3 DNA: TGTGCCACCAGTGATACCCCTGGCCGCAAAAGCTCCTACAATGAGCAGTTCTTC.

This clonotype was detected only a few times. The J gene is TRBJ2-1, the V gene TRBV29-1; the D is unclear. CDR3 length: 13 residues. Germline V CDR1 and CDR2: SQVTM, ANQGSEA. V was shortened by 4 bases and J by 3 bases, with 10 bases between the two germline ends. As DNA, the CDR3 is TGCAGCGTTGTAGAGTCGGACTACAATGAGCAGTTCTTC. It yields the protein CSVVESDYNEQFF.

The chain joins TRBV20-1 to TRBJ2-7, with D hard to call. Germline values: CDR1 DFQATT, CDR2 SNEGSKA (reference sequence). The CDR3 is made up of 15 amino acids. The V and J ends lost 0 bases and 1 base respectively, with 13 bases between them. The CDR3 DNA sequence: TGCAGTGCTAGAGATCTGCAGGAGATTTCCTACGAGCAGTACTTC. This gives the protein CSARDLQEISYEQYF.

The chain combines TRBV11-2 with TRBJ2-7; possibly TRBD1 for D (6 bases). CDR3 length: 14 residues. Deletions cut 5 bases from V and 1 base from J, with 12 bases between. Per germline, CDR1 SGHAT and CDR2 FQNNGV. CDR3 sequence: CASSPDRFSYEQYV. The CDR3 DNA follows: TGTGCCAGCAGCCCTGACAGGTTTTCCTACGAGCAGTACGTC.

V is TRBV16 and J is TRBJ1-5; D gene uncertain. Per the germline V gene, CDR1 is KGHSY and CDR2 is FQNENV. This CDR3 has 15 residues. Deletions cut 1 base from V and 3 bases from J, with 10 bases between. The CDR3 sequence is CASSQLVRSNQPQHF. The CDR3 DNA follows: TGTGCCAGCAGCCAATTAGTTAGGTCCAATCAGCCCCAGCATTTT.

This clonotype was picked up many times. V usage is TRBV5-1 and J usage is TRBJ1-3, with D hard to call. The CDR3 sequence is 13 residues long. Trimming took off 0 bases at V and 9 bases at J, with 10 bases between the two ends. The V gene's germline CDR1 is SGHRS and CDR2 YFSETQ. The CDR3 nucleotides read TGCGCCAGCAGCTTGGGAGACGGGTCCACCATATATTTT. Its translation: CASSLGDGSTIYF.

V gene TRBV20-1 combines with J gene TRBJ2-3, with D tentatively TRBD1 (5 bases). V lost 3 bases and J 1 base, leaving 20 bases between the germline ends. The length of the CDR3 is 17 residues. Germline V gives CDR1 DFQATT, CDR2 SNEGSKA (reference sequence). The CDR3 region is CSASADRWGFGTDTQYF. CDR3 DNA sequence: TGCAGTGCTAGTGCAGACCGCTGGGGCTTCGGCACAGATACGCAGTATTTT.

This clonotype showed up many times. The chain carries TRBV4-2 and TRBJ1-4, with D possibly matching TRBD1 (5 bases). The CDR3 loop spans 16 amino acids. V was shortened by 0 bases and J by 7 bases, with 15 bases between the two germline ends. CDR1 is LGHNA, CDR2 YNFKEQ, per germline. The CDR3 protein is CASSQDPLGGGEKLFF. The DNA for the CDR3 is TGTGCCAGCAGCCAAGATCCCCTGGGTGGGGGTGAAAAACTGTTTTTT.

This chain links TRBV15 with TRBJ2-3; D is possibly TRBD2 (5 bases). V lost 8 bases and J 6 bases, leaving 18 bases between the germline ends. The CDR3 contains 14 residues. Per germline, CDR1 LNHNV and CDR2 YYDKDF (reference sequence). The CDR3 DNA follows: TGTGCCACCGCGGGTCCAAAAAGGATGGATACGCAGTATTTT. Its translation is CATAGPKRMDTQYF.

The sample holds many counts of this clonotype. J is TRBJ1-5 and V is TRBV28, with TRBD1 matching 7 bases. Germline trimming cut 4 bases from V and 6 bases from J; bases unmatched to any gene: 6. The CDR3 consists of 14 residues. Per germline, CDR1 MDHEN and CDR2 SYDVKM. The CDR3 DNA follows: TGTGCCAGCAGTTACCGACAGGGCTTTCAGCCCCAGCATTTT. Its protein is CASSYRQGFQPQHF.

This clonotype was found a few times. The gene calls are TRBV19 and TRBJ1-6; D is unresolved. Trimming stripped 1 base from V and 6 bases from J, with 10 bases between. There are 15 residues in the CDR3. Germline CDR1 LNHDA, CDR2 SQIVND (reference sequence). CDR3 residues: CASSIGGRSNSPLHF. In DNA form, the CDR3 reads TGTGCCAGTAGTATAGGGGGTCGAAGTAATTCACCCCTCCACTTT.

CDR3 nucleotides: TGCGCCAGCAGCCAGACCCCGTACCAAGAGACCCAGTACTTC. Translation: CASSQTPYQETQYF. This chain connects TRBV10-2 to TRBJ2-5; D unresolved. The V gene lost 6 bases and the J gene lost 0 bases, with 11 bases spanning the gap. From germline, CDR1 is WSHSY and CDR2 SAAADI. CDR3 length: 14 residues.

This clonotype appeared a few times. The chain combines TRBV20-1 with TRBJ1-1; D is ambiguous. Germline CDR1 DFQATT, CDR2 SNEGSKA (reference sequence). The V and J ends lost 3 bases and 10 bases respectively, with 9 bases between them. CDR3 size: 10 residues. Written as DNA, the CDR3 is TGCAGTGCTAGTTCACAAGTAGCTTTCTTT. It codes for CSASSQVAFF.

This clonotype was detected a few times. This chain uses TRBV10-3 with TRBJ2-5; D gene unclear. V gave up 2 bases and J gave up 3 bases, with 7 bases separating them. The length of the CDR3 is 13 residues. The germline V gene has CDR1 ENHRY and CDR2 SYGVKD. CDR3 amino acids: CAISEPIKETQYF. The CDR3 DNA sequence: TGTGCCATCAGTGAGCCGATCAAAGAGACCCAGTACTTC.

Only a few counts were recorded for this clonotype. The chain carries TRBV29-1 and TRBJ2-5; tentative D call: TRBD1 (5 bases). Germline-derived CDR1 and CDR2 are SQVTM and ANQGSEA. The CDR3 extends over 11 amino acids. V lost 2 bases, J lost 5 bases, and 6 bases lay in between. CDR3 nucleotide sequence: TGCAGCGTTGAAAGGGGTGAGACCCAGTACTTC. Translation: CSVERGETQYF. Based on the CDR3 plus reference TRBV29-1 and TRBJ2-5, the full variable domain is SAVISQKPSRDICQRGTSLTIQCQVDSQVTMMFWYRQQPGQSLTLIATANQGSEATYESGFVIDKFPISRPNLTFSTLTVSNMSPEDSSIYLCSVERGETQYFGPGTRLLVL.

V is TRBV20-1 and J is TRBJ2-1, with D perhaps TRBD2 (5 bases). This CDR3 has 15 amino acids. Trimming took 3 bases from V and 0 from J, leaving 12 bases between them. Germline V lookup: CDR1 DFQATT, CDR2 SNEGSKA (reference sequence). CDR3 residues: CSARWRASSYNEQFF. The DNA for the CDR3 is TGCAGTGCTAGGTGGCGGGCCAGCTCCTACAATGAGCAGTTCTTC.

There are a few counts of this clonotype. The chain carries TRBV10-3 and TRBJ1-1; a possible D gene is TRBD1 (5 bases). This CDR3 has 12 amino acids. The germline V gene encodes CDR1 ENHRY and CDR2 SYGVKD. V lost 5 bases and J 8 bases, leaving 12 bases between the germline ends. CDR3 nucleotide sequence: TGTGCCATCAGTCCGGGGGTTGGAGAAGCTTTCTTT. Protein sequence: CAISPGVGEAFF.